The clone carrying this TCR beta chain has ten or more counts. Antigen unknown. The J segment lost 1 base and the V segment lost 4 bases, leaving 6 bases of the junction unmatched. The CDR3 runs 15 residues. The germline gives CDR1 SGHTA, CDR2 FQGNSA. Amplification of TCR beta CDR3 regions used RNA as the template. First-round RT-PCR with HTBI primers amplified the TCR CDR3 region. TCRdb itself ran the multiplex PCR reads through MiXCR, one entry per CDR3 protein. The sample contains approximately 630,000 distinct CDR3 sequences, under 20% of which appear only once. The sample originates from a study of T cells in Graves' hyperthyroidism and ophthalmopathy. Study-wide findings and caveats: The model's output predicted ophthalmopathy at a median of roughly 6.9 months prior to onset.

V usage is TRBV7-2 and J usage is TRBJ1-1; 7 bases map to TRBD1. Input material: blood. The receptor was derived from a woman between 25 and 40 years old with Graves' hyperthyroidism. The CDR3 DNA follows: TGTGCCAGCAGCTCCTGGACAGGCGAGAACACTGAAGCTTTCTTT. Its translation: CASSSWTGENTEAFF. Full variable domain (remainder filled in from reference TRBV7-2 and TRBJ1-1): GAGVSQSPSNKVTEKGKDVELRCDPISGHTALYWYRQSLGQGLEFLIYFQGNSAPDKSGLPSDRFSAERTGGSVSTLTIQRTQQEDSAVYLCASSSWTGENTEAFFGQGTRLTVV.